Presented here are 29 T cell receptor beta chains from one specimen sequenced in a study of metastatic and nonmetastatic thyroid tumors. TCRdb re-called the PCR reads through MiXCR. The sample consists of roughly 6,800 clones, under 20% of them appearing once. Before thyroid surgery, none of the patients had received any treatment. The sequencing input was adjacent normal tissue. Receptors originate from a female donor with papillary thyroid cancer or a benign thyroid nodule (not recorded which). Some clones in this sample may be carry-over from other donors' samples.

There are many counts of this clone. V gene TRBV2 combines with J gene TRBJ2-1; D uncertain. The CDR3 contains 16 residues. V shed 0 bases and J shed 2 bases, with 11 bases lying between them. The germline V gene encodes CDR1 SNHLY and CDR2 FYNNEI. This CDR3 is CASSEAEVAPYNEQFF. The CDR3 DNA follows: TGTGCCAGCAGTGAAGCTGAAGTCGCTCCCTACAATGAGCAGTTCTTC. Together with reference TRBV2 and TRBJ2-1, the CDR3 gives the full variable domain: EPEVTQTPSHQVTQMGQEVILRCVPISNHLYFYWYRQILGQKVEFLVSFYNNEISEKSEIFDDQFSVERPDGSNFTLKIRSTKLEDSAMYFCASSEAEVAPYNEQFFGPGTRLTVL.

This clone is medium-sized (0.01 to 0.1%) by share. The CDR3 here is CSASQGRGIGYTF. CDR3 in DNA: TGCAGTGCTAGTCAGGGCAGGGGAATCGGCTACACCTTC. The rearrangement links TRBV20-1 to TRBJ1-2; D is perhaps TRBD1 (6 bases). Germline V lookup: CDR1 DFQATT, CDR2 SNEGSKA (reference sequence). The CDR3 runs 13 residues. V was cut by 3 bases and J by 8 bases, with 16 bases left in between.

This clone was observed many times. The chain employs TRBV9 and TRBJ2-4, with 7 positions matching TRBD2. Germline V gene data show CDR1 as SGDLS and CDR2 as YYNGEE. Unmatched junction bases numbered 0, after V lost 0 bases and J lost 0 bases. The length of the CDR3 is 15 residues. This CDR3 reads CASSVGGGAKNIQYF. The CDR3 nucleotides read TGTGCCAGCAGCGTAGGGGGGGGAGCCAAAAACATTCAGTACTTC.

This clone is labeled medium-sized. The CDR3 spells CASSQDGNYGYTF. CDR3 in DNA: TGCGCCAGCAGCCAAGACGGGAACTATGGCTACACCTTC. The gene calls are TRBV10-1 and TRBJ1-2; D is undetermined. The germline gives CDR1 WNHNN, CDR2 SYGVQD (reference sequence). This CDR3 contains 13 residues. The V end was cut by 6 bases, the J end by 2 bases, with 10 bases between.

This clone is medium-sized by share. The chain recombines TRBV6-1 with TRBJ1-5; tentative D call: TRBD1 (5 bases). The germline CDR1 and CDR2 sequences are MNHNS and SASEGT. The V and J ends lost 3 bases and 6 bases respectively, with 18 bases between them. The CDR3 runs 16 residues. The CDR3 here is CASSEGPKGFTQPQHF. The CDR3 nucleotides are TGTGCCAGCAGTGAGGGGCCCAAAGGGTTTACTCAGCCCCAGCATTTT.

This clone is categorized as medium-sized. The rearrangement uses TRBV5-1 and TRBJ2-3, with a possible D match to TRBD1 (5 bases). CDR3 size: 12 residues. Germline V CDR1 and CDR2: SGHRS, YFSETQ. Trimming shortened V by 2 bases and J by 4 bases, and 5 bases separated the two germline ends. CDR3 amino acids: CASSFRADTQYF. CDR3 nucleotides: TGCGCCAGCAGCTTCAGGGCAGATACGCAGTATTTT. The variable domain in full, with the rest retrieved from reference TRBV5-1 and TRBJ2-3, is KAGVTQTPRYLIKTRGQQVTLSCSPISGHRSVSWYQQTPGQGLQFLFEYFSETQRNKGNFPGRFSGRQFSNSRSEMNVSTLELGDSALYLCASSFRADTQYFGPGTRLTVL.

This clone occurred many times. This chain's CDR3 is CATQTRGADTQYF. The CDR3 coding sequence is TGTGCCACCCAGACCAGGGGGGCAGATACGCAGTATTTT. V is TRBV6-1 and J is TRBJ2-3; possible D gene TRBD1, 7 bases. The CDR3 length is 13 residues. The V gene lost 10 bases and the J gene lost 4 bases, with 15 bases spanning the gap. The germline CDR1 and CDR2 sequences are MNHNS and SASEGT.

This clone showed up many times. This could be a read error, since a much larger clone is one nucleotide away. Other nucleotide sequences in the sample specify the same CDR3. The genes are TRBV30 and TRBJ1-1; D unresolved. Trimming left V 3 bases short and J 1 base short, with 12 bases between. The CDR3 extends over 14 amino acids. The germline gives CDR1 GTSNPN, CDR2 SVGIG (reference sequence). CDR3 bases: TGTGCCTGGAGACGCGAAGACGGGAACACTGAAGCTTTCTTT. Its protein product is CAWRREDGNTEAFF.

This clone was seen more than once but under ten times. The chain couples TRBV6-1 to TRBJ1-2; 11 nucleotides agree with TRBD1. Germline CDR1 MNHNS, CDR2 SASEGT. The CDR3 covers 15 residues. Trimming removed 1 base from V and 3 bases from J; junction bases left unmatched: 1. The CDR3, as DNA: TGTGCCAGCAGTGAAGGGACAGGGGGCTACTATGGCTACACCTTC. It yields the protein CASSEGTGGYYGYTF.

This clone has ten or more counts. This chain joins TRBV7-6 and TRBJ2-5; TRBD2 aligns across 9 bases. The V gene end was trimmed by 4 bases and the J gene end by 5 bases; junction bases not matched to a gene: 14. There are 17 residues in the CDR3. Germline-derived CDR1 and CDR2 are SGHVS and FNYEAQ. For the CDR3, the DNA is TGTGCCAGCAGCTCCATGGCCCTTAGCGGGGGACGGGAGACCCAGTACTTC. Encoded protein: CASSSMALSGGRETQYF.

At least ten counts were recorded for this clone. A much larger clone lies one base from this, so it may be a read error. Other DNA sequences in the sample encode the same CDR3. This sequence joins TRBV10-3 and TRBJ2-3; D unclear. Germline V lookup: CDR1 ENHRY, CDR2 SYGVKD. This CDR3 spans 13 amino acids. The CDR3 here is CAISESGTDTQYF. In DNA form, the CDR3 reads TGCGCCATCAGTGAGTCAGGCACAGATACGCAGTATTTT.

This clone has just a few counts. CDR3 protein: CASSLGGQGDKNEQFF. In DNA, the CDR3 is TGTGCCAGCAGCTTGGGGGGACAGGGAGATAAGAATGAGCAGTTCTTC. The chain uses TRBV11-2 and TRBJ2-1, with 9 bases that match TRBD1. Trimming cost V 3 bases and J 7 bases; bases outside gene matches: 10. The CDR3 spans 16 residues. Germline assignment: CDR1 SGHAT and CDR2 FQNNGV.

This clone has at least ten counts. CDR3 sequence (DNA): TGTGCCAGCAGCGTAGGGGCTAGAAGCACAGATACGCAGTATTTT. As protein: CASSVGARSTDTQYF. The chain has TRBV9 and TRBJ2-3; D gene ambiguous. This CDR3 is 15 amino acids long. The germline gives CDR1 SGDLS, CDR2 YYNGEE. With 0 bases removed from V and 0 bases from J, the gap between germline ends came to 8 bases. Full variable domain (remainder filled in from reference TRBV9 and TRBJ2-3): DSGVTQTPKHLITATGQRVTLRCSPRSGDLSVYWYQQSLDQGLQFLIQYYNGEERAKGNILERFSAQQFPDLHSELNLSSLELGDSALYFCASSVGARSTDTQYFGPGTRLTVL.

The CDR3 DNA is TGTGCCAGCTCACCACTCGGACAGGGGGCGTCCGGCTACACCTTC. This sequence encodes CASSPLGQGASGYTF. This rearrangement joins TRBV18 to TRBJ1-2; 11 bases agree with TRBD1. The CDR3 is 15 residues long. Germline lookup yields CDR1 KGHSH and CDR2 LQKENI. J gave up 8 bases and V 1 base, and 6 bases lay outside the gene matches.

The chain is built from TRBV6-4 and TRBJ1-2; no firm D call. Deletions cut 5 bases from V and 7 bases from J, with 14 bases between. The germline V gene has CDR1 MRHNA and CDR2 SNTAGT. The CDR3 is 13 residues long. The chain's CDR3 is CASSIQQDTGYTF. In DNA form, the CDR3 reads TGTGCCAGCAGTATCCAGCAGGATACTGGCTACACCTTC.

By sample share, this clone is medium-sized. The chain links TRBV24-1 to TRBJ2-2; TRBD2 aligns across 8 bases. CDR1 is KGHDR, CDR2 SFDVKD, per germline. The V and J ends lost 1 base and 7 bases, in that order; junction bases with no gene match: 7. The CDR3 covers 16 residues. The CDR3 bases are TGTGCCACCAGTGATTTTGCTGGCGGGAGGTTCGGGGAGCTGTTTTTT. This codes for CATSDFAGGRFGELFF.

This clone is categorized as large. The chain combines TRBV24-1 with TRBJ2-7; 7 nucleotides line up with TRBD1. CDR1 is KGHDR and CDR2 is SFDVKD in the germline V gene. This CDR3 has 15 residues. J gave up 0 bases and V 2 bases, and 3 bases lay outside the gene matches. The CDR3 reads CATSDWDSPSYEQYF. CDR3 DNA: TGTGCCACCAGTGATTGGGACAGCCCCTCCTACGAGCAGTACTTC.

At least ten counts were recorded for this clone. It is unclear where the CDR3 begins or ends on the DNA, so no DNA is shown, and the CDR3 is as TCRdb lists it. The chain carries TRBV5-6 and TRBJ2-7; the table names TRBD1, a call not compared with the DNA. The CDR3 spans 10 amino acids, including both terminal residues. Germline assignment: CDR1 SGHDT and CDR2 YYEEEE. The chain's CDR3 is CASSFGEGSF.

CDR3 sequence reads: CASSPTTGQGIHNEQFF. The DNA for the CDR3 is TGTGCCAGCAGTCCGACGACGGGACAGGGGATTCACAATGAGCAGTTCTTC. The chain joins TRBV6-2 or TRBV6-3 to TRBJ2-1, with TRBD1 matching over 10 bases. This CDR3 region has 17 residues. Germline values: CDR1 MNHEY, CDR2 SVGEGT. With 5 bases clipped from V and 5 bases from J, the junction kept 12 bases outside the gene matches.

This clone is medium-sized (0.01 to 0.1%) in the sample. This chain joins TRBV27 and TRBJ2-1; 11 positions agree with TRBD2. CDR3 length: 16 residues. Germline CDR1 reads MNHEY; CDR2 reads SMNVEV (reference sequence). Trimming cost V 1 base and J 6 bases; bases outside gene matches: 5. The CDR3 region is CASSLYGLAGSNEQFF. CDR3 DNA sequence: TGTGCCAGCAGTTTATATGGACTAGCGGGCTCCAATGAGCAGTTCTTC.

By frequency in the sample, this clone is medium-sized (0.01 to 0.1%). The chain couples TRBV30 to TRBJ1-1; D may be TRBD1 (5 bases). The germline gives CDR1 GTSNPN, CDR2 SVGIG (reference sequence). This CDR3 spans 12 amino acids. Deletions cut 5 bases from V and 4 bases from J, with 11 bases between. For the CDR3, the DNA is TGTGCCTGGGGGGGGGTTTTCACTGAAGCTTTCTTT. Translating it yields CAWGGVFTEAFF.

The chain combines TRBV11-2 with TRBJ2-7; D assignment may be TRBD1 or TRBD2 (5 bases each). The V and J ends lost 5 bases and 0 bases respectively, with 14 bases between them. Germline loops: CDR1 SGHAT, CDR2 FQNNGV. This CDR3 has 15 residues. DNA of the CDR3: TGTGCCAGCAGCCATGAACCGGGACCCTCCTACGAGCAGTACTTC. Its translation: CASSHEPGPSYEQYF.

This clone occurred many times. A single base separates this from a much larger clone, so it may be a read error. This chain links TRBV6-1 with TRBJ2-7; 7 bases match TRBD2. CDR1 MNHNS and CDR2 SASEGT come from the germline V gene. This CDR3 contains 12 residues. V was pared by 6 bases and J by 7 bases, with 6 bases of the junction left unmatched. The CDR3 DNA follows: TGTGCCAGCAGCCGGGGGGAGGGGGAGCAGTACTTC. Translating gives CASSRGEGEQYF.

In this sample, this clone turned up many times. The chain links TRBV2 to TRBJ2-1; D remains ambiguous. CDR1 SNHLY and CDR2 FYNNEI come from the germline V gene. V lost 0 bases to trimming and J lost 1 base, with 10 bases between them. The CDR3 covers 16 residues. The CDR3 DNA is TGTGCCAGCAGTGAAGCTGAAGTCGCTTCCTACAATGAGCAGTTCTTC. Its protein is CASSEAEVASYNEQFF.

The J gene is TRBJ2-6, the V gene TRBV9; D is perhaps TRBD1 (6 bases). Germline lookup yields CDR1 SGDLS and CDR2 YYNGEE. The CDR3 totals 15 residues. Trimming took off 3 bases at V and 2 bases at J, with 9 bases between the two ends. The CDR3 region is CASSDQGTGANVLTF. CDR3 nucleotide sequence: TGTGCCAGCAGCGACCAGGGGACTGGGGCCAACGTCCTGACTTTC.

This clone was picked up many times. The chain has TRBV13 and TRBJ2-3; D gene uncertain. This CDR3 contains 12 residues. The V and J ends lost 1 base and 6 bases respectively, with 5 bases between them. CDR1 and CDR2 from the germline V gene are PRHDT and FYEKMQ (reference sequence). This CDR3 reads CASSLESDTQYF. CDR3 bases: TGTGCCAGCAGCTTAGAGTCGGATACGCAGTATTTT.

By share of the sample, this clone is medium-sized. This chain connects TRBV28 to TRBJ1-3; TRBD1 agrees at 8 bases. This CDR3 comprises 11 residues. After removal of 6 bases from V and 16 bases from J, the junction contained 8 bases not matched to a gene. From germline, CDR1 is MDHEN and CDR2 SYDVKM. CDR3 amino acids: CASSHSGTGYF. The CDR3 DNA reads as TGTGCCAGCAGCCACTCCGGGACAGGTTATTTT.

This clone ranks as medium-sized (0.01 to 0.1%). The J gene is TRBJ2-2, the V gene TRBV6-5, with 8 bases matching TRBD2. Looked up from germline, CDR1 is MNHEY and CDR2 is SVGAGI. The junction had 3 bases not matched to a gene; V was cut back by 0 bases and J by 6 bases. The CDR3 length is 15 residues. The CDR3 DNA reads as TGTGCCAGCAGTTACTCGGGACTAGAAGCCGGGGAGCTGTTTTTT. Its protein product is CASSYSGLEAGELFF.

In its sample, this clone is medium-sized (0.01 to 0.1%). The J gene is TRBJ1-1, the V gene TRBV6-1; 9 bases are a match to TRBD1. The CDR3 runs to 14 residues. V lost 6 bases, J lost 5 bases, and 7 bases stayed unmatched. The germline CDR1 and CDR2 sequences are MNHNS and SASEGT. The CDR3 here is CASRGGQGMTEAFF. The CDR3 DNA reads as TGTGCCAGCAGGGGCGGACAGGGGATGACTGAAGCTTTCTTT.